This T cell receptor beta chain was identified in a study of OX40 agonist ivuxolimab in advanced cancers. At the level of the study: Ivuxolimab, an antibody that agonizes OX40 (CD134), was administered to the patients.

The germline CDR1 and CDR2 sequences are KGHSH and LQKENI. V was pared by 4 bases and J by 1 base, with 7 bases between. This CDR3 has 13 residues. The assay was immunoSEQ multiplex PCR, and TCRdb's table has in-frame clones only and misses some. This table has about 41,000 clones, around 87% appearing once. The rearrangement joins TRBV18 to TRBJ1-1; no clear D. This receptor was obtained from an adult with an advanced solid tumor such as melanoma, head and neck, liver or kidney cancer. Source: CD4+ or CD8+ T cells sorted from blood, taken in a trial of the OX40 agonist ivuxolimab. For the CDR3, the DNA is TGTGCCAGCTCACTAGTAGGGAACACTGAAGCTTTCTTT. Translated: CASSLVGNTEAFF.